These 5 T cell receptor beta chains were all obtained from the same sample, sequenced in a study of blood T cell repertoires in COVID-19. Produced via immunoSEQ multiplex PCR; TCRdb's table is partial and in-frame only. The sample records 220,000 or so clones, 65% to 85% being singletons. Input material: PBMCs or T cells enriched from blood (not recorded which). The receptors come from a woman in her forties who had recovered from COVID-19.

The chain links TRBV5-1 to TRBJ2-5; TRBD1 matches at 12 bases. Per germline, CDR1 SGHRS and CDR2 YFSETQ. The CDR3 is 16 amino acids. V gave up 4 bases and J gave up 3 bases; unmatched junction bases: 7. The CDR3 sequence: CASSLGQGAKKETQYF. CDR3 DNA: TGCGCCAGCAGCCTGGGACAGGGGGCTAAAAAAGAGACCCAGTACTTC.

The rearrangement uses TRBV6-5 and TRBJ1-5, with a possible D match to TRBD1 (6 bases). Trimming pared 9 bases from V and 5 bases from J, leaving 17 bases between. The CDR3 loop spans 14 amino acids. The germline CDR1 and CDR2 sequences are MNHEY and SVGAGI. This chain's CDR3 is CASRSGGAYQPQHF. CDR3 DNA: TGTGCCAGTAGGAGTGGGGGGGCCTATCAGCCCCAGCATTTT.

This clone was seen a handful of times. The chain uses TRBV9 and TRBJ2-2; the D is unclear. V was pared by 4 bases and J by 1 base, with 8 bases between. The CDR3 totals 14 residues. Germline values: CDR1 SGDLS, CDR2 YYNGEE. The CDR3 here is CASSIRQNTGELFF. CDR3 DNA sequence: TGTGCCAGCAGCATCCGACAGAACACCGGGGAGCTGTTTTTT.

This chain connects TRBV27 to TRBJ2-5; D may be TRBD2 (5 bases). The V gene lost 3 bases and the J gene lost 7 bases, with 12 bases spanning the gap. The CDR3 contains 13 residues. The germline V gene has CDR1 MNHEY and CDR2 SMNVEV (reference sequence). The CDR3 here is CASSFGRAGTQYF. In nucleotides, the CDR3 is TGTGCCAGCAGTTTTGGCCGGGCGGGGACCCAGTACTTC.

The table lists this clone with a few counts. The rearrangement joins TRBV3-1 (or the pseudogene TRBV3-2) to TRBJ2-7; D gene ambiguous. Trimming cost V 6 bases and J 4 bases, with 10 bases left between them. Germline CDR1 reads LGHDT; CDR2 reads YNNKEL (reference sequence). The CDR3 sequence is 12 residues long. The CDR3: CASSPQSYEQYV. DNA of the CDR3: TGTGCCAGCAGTCCACAGTCTTACGAGCAGTACGTC.